This T cell receptor beta chain was sequenced for a study of OX40 agonist ivuxolimab in advanced cancers. Turning to the study itself: The treatment was a fully human IgG2 OX40 agonist, ivuxolimab. Males comprised approximately 81% of the group, whose mean age was approximately 60 years (range about 20 to 90). Study results and limitations: It was also the case that some nonresponders had low normalized T-cell clonal expansion. CD4+ and CD8+ blood T cells expanded clonally by week 6 at 0.1 to 3.0 mg/kg.

With respect to this clone: Antigen: not known.

Germline V gene lookup returns CDR1 SGHTS and CDR2 YDEGEE. The CDR3 runs 15 residues. Trimming cost V 1 base and J 9 bases; bases outside gene matches: 8. Measured with immunoSEQ multiplex PCR; TCRdb has only the in-frame clones, and not every one. Of about 50,000 clones in the sample, 88% were seen once. The sample in question was CD4+ or CD8+ T cells sorted from blood, obtained in a trial of the OX40 agonist ivuxolimab. The receptor comes from an adult with an advanced solid tumor such as melanoma, head and neck, liver or kidney cancer. V and J are TRBV5-8 and TRBJ2-1; 9 nucleotides align to TRBD2. The CDR3 here is CASSLYRLAEAEQFF. In DNA form, the CDR3 reads TGTGCCAGCAGCTTGTACCGACTAGCGGAGGCTGAGCAGTTCTTC.